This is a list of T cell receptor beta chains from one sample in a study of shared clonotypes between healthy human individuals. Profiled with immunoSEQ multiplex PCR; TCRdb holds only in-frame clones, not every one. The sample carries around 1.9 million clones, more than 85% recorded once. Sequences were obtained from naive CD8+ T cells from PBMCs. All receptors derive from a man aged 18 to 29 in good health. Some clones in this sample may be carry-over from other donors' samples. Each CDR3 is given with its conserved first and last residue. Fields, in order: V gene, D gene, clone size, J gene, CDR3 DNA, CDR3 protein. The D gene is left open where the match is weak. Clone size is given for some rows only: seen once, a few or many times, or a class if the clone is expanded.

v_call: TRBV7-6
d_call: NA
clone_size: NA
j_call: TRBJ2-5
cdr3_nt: TGTGCCAGCAGCGCGGGGACGGGGCCGCCGGGAGAGACCCAGTACTTC
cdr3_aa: CASSAGTGPPGETQYF

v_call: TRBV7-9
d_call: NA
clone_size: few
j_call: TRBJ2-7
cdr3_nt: TGTGCCAGCAGCAAAGAGAGGGGAATCTTCTACGAGCAGTACTTC
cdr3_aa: CASSKERGIFYEQYF

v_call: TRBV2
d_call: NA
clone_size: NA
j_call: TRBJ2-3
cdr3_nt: TGTGCCAGCAGTCAACCCGGAGGGCCAAGGACAGATACGCAGTATTTT
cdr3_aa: CASSQPGGPRTDTQYF

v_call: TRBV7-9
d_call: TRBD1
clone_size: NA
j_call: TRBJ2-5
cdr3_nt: TGTGCCAGCAGCCATACAGGGGGCCAAGAGACCCAGTACTTC
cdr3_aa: CASSHTGGQETQYF

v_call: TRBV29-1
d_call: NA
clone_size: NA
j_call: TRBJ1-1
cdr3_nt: TGCAGCGTTGTCTGGGGCGGGAACACTGAAGCTTTCTTT
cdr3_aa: CSVVWGGNTEAFF

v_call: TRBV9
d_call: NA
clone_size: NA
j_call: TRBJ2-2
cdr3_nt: TGTGCCAGCAGCGTAGGGAGGGGCTCGGTGGGTACCGGGGAGCTGTTTTTT
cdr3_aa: CASSVGRGSVGTGELFF

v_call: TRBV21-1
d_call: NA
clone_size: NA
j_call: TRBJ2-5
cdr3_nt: TGTGCCAGCACCCCTCGCGGGAGGGCCGACGAGACCCAGTACTTC
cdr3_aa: CASTPRGRADETQYF

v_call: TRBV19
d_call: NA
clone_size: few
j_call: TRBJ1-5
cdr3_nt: TGTGCCAGTAGGAGCAGTATTAATCAGCCCCAGCATTTT
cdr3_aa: CASRSSINQPQHF

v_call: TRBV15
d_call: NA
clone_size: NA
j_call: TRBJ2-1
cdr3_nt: TGTGCCACCAGCACCCCCCCCGGTAATGAGCAGTTCTTC
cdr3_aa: CATSTPPGNEQFF

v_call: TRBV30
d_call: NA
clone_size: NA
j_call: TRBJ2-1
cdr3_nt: TGTGCCTGGGGTCTCGGGACTGAGCAGTTCTTC
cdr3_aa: CAWGLGTEQFF

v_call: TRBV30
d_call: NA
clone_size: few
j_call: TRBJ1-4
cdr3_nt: TGTGCCTGGAGTGGGCAGCCTAATGAAAAACTGTTTTTT
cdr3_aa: CAWSGQPNEKLFF

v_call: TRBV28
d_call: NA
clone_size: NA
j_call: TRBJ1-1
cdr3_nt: TGTGCCAGCAGTTTTCCACCGCTTGTCGACAGAGACACTGAAGCTTTCTTT
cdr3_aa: CASSFPPLVDRDTEAFF

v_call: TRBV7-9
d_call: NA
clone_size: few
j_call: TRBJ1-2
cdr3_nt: TGTGCCAGCAGCTCCCACCAGAGGACAGATGAGGGCTATGGCTACACCTTC
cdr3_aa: CASSSHQRTDEGYGYTF

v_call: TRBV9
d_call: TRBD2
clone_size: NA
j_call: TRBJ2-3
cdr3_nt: TGTGCCAGCAGCCACGCTTATGAACCCCGGGGGGGAACTAGCACAGATACGCAGTATTTT
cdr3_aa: CASSHAYEPRGGTSTDTQYF

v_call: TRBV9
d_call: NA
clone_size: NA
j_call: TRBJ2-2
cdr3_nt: TGTGCCAGCAGCGAGGGTAAGGCCGGGGAGCTGTTTTTT
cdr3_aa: CASSEGKAGELFF

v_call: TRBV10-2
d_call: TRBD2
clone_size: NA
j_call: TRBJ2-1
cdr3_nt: TGCGCCAGCAGCCTACGGGAGGGCCGGGTCGAGCAGTTCTTC
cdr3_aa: CASSLREGRVEQFF

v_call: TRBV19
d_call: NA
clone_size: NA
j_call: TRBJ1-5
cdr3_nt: TGTGCCAGTAGTGAGTGGGGCAATCAGCCCCAGCATTTT
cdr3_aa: CASSEWGNQPQHF

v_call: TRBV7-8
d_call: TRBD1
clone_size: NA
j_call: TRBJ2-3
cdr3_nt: TGTGCCAGCAGCGTACCGACAGGGGAGGATACGCAGTATTTT
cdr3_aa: CASSVPTGEDTQYF

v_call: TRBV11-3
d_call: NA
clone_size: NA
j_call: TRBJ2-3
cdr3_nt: TGTGCCAGCAGCTCAGGAGCGGCCAGCACAGATACGCAGTATTTT
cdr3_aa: CASSSGAASTDTQYF

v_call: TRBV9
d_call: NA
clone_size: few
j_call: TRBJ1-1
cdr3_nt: TGTGCCAGCAGCGTAGGGGGACGGTTCGACACTGAAGCTTTCTTT
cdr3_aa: CASSVGGRFDTEAFF

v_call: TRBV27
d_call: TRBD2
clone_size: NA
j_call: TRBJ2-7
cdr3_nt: TGTGCCAGCACTATCTCGGGAGGGTCCTACGAGCAGTACTTC
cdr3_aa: CASTISGGSYEQYF

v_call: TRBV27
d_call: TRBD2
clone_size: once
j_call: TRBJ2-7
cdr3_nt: TGTGCCAGCAGTTTACGAAGCGGGAGGGCCGGCGAGCAGTACTTC
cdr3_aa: CASSLRSGRAGEQYF